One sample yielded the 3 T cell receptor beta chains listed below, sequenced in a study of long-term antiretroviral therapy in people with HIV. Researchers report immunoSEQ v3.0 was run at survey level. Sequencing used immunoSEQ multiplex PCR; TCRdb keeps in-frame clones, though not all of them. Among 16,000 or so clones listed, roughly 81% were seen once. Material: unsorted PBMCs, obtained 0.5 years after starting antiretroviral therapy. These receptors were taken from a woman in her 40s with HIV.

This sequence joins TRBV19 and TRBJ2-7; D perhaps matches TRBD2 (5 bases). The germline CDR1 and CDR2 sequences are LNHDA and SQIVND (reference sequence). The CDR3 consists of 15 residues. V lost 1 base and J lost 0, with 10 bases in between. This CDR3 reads CASSIGAASSYEQYF. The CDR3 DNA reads TGTGCCAGTAGTATAGGAGCGGCGAGCTCCTACGAGCAGTACTTC.

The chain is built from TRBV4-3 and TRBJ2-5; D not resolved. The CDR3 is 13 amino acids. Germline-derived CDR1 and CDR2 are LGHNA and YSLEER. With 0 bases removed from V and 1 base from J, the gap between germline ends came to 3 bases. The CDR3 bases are TGCGCCAGCAGCCAAGACTTCCAAGAGACCCAGTACTTC. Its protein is CASSQDFQETQYF.

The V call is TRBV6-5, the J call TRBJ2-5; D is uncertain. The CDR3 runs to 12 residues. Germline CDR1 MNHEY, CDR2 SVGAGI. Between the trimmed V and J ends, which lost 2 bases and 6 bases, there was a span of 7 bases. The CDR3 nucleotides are TGTGCCAGCAGTTACGACCGGAAGACCCAGTACTTC. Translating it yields CASSYDRKTQYF.